This is a list of T cell receptor beta chains from one sample in a study of post-analysis software for immune sequencing data. One entry per CDR3 protein results from TCRdb running MiXCR on the PCR reads. This table holds about 160,000 distinct CDR3 sequences, 36% found once. The sequences come from blood, collected after autologous hematopoietic stem cell transplantation. The receptors were sampled from a girl between 5 and 17 years old with multiple sclerosis. The CDR3 runs from the conserved cysteine through the conserved F or W. D genes are given only for firm matches. Some rows have no size entry. The others give once, few or many, or a class for an expanded clone.

TRBD1,TRBJ1-2,NA,TRBV5-6,TGTGCCAGCAGCTATGACAGGGGCCCTAACTATGGCTACACCTTC,CASSYDRGPNYGYTF
TRBD1,TRBJ2-1,few,TRBV6-2/TRBV6-3,TGTGCCAGCAGTTACTCCGACAGGGGAGGTTACAATGAGCAGTTCTTC,CASSYSDRGGYNEQFF
TRBD1,TRBJ2-5,many,TRBV11-2,TGTGCCAGCAGCTCCAGGGACAGGGGAGTGGAGACCCAGTACTTC,CASSSRDRGVETQYF
TRBD1,TRBJ2-7,NA,TRBV24-1,TGTGCCACCAGCCCCCGGGACAGCTCCTACGAGCAGTACTTC,CATSPRDSSYEQYF
TRBD1,TRBJ1-5,NA,TRBV6-2/TRBV6-3,TGTGCCAGCAGGACAGGGGTTAGTTATCAGCCCCAGCATTTT,CASRTGVSYQPQHF
NA,TRBJ2-5,NA,TRBV15,TGTGCCACCGCTAGGGACCGTCAAGAGACCCAGTACTTC,CATARDRQETQYF
TRBD2,TRBJ2-1,many,TRBV7-9,TGTGCCAGCAGCTTAGGGGGACTAGCGAGGGGTGAGCAGTTCTTC,CASSLGGLARGEQFF
NA,TRBJ1-1,NA,TRBV4-1,TGCGCCAGCAGCCAGGCGCTGGCGGACACTGAAGCTTTCTTT,CASSQALADTEAFF
TRBD2,TRBJ2-3,NA,TRBV6-2/TRBV6-3,TGTGCCAACAGTGGCCGTAGACTAGCGGGAACTACCACAGATACGCAGTATTTT,CANSGRRLAGTTTDTQYF
NA,TRBJ2-5,NA,TRBV28,TGTGCCAGCAGTACTCCGGGCCCCACGAAGACCCAGTACTTC,CASSTPGPTKTQYF
NA,TRBJ1-4,NA,TRBV12-3/TRBV12-4,TGTGCCAGCAGACAGGACCCTTCTGAAAAACTGTTTTTT,CASRQDPSEKLFF
NA,TRBJ1-6,NA,TRBV6-5,TGTGCCAGCAGTTACTCGGTAGAGAATTCACCCCTCCACTTT,CASSYSVENSPLHF
TRBD1,TRBJ1-1,NA,TRBV4-1,TGCGCCAGCAGCCAAGAGATGGGACAGTTGAACACTGAAGCTTTCTTT,CASSQEMGQLNTEAFF
NA,TRBJ1-2,many,TRBV3-1,TGTGCCAGCAGCCATAGGGCCCAAAGCGATGGCTACACCTTC,CASSHRAQSDGYTF
NA,TRBJ2-5,NA,TRBV18,TGTGCCAGCTCACCACCCGGGGGATCGGGGGAGACCCAGTACTTC,CASSPPGGSGETQYF
NA,TRBJ2-7,few,TRBV3-1,TGTGCCAGCAGCCAAGGGGACTTCGACGAGCAGTACTTC,CASSQGDFDEQYF
NA,TRBJ2-5,NA,TRBV12-3/TRBV12-4,TGTGCCAGCAGTTTAGGGGGCACCTACCAAGAGACCCAGTACTTC,CASSLGGTYQETQYF